This T cell receptor (beta chain) originates from a study of cytomegalovirus exposure and HLA in healthy donors. The V gene lost 1 base and the J gene lost 10 bases, with 20 bases spanning the gap. The germline gives CDR1 LGHNA, CDR2 YNFKEQ. The CDR3 contains 16 residues. The PCR employed 60 Vbeta primers together with 13 Jbeta primers. Repertoires were generated with immunoSEQ multiplex PCR, while TCRdb's copy carries only in-frame clones and drops some. This repertoire comprises about 96,000 clones; its ten largest clones make up 3% to 4%. This TCR derives from a woman aged 25 to 39 in good health and CMV-seronegative. Sequencing was performed on PBMCs. The rearrangement joins TRBV4-2 to TRBJ1-5; D may be TRBD1 (5 bases). CDR3: CASSQGAGRAPFPQHF. CDR3 DNA: TGTGCCAGCAGCCAAGGGGCAGGGAGGGCTCCCTTCCCCCAGCATTTT.